One and the same sample provided the 2 T cell receptor beta chains below, sequenced in a study of blood T cell repertoires in COVID-19. Using immunoSEQ multiplex PCR, the repertoire was profiled, and TCRdb retains in-frame clones only, with some absent. Altogether 310,000 or so clones are present, roughly 87% being singletons, with the ten largest covering around 10%. Sequences were obtained from peripheral blood. The receptor source for this set is a man between 25 and 39 years old with COVID-19, enrolled during active disease.

V is TRBV7-9 and J is TRBJ1-4; D perhaps matches TRBD1 (5 bases). CDR1 and CDR2 (germline): SEHNR, FQNEAQ (reference sequence). The CDR3 is 15 residues long. V lost 2 bases, J lost 1 base, and 8 bases lay in between. This CDR3 reads CASSLQGITNEKLFF. The DNA for the CDR3 is TGTGCCAGCAGCTTACAGGGAATAACTAATGAAAAACTGTTTTTT. Supplemented by reference TRBV7-9 and TRBJ1-4, the full variable domain reads DTGVSQNPRHKITKRGQNVTFRCDPISEHNRLYWYRQTLGQGPEFLTYFQNEAQLEKSRLLSDRFSAERPKGSFSTLEIQRTEQGDSAMYLCASSLQGITNEKLFFGSGTQLSVL.

The rearrangement uses TRBV28 and TRBJ1-1; D is uncertain. The germline CDR1 and CDR2 sequences are MDHEN and SYDVKM. The CDR3 extends over 15 amino acids. The V gene lost 7 bases and the J gene lost 1 base, with 16 bases spanning the gap. The CDR3 loop reads CASTFGRARNTEAFF. As DNA, the CDR3 is TGTGCCAGCACCTTTGGGAGGGCTAGGAACACTGAAGCTTTCTTT.